Sequencing of this T cell receptor beta chain was carried out in a study of blood T cell repertoires in COVID-19. For the study at large: Samples taken during acute and convalescent COVID-19 were collected in the United States, Italy and Spain. PBMCs, B-cell-depleted T cells, or T cells were the source of the cDNA or gDNA that made up the material.

In the original analysis: The assay estimated nucleated cells by amplifying reference gene primers. Libraries were prepared by immunoSEQ multiplex PCR; TCRdb keeps only in-frame clonotypes and omits some of them. The V and J calls and clone size are taken from that table; D and trimming were inferred from the DNA. The repertoire holds about 250,000 clones, with about 91% as singletons. This CDR3 comprises 15 residues. CDR1 is SGHRS and CDR2 is YFSETQ in the germline V gene. Trimming removed 6 bases from V and 1 base from J, with 16 bases in between. Specimen: peripheral blood. The sequence derives from an older man with acute or convalescent COVID-19. The J gene is TRBJ1-1, the V gene TRBV5-1, with D perhaps matching TRBD1 (6 bases). The chain's CDR3 is CASNGVSGENTEAFF. The CDR3 DNA follows: TGCGCCAGCAACGGCGTGTCAGGGGAGAACACTGAAGCTTTCTTT.